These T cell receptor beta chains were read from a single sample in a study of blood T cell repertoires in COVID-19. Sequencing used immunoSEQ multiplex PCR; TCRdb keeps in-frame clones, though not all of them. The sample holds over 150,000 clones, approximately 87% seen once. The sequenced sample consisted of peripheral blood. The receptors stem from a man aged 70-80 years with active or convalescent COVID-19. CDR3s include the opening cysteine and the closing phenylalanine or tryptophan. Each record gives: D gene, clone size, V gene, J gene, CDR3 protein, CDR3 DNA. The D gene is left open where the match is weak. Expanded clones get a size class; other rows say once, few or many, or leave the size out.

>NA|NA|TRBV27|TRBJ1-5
CASSLRENQPQHF
TGTGCCAGCAGTTTGAGGGAAAATCAGCCCCAGCATTTT
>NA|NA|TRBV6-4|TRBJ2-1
CASSAVSSYNEQFF
TGTGCCAGCAGTGCCGTTAGCTCCTACAATGAGCAGTTCTTC
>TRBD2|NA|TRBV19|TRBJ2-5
CASSIRASGGVKETQYF
TGTGCCAGTAGTATCAGGGCTAGCGGGGGGGTAAAAGAGACCCAGTACTTC
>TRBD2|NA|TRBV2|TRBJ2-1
CASSDPGLAAYNEQFF
TGTGCCAGCAGTGACCCGGGACTAGCCGCCTACAATGAGCAGTTCTTC
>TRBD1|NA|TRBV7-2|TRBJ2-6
CASSLRTGANSGANVLTF
TGTGCCAGCAGCTTACGGACAGGGGCGAACTCTGGGGCCAACGTCCTGACTTTC
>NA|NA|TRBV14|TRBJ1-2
CASSQDRDLVGYGYTF
TGTGCCAGCAGCCAAGACAGGGATCTTGTTGGGTATGGCTACACCTTC
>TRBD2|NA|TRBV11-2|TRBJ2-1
CASSPTSGVMIKQFF
TGTGCCAGCAGCCCGACTAGCGGTGTTATGATTAAGCAGTTCTTC
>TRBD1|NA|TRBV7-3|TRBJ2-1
CASSPDRALGNEQFF
TGTGCCAGCAGCCCGGACAGGGCCCTCGGGAATGAGCAGTTCTTC
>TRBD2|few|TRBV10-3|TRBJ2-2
CAITETMAGGNTGELFF
TGTGCCATCACCGAAACCATGGCGGGAGGGAACACCGGGGAGCTGTTTTTT
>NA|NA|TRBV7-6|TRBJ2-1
CASSLAGSEGWNEQFF
TGTGCCAGCAGCTTAGCGGGCAGCGAGGGCTGGAATGAGCAGTTCTTC
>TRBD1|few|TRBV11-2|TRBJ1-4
CASSTMSRDRFSTNEKLFF
TGTGCCAGCAGCACAATGTCCCGGGACAGGTTCTCAACTAATGAAAAACTGTTTTTT
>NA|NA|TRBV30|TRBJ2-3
CAWIKTGTLTDTQYF
TGTGCCTGGATTAAAACAGGAACACTCACAGATACGCAGTATTTT
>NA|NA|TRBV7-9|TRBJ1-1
CASSFRPGVEF
TGTGCCAGCAGCTTTAGGCCCGGGGTAGAGTTT
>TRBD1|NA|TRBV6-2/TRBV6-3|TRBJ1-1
CASSWTGPNTEAFF
TGTGCCAGCAGTTGGACAGGGCCGAACACTGAAGCTTTCTTT
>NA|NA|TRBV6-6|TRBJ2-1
CASGIAPEQFF
TGTGCCAGCGGGATAGCGCCTGAGCAGTTCTTC
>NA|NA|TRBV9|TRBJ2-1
CASSVFDIFSGPRGNEQFF
TGTGCCAGCAGCGTATTTGACATTTTTTCGGGCCCACGGGGAAATGAGCAGTTCTTC
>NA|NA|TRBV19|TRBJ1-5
CASSIDRGENQPQHF
TGTGCCAGTAGTATAGACCGTGGGGAGAATCAGCCCCAGCATTTT
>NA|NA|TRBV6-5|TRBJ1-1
CASTSRPNTEAFF
TGTGCCAGCACTTCGAGGCCGAACACTGAAGCTTTCTTT
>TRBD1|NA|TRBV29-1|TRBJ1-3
CSVQTGARSGNTIYF
TGCAGCGTGCAGACAGGGGCTCGCTCTGGAAACACCATATATTTT
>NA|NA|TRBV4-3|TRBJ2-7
CASSQVRGSMTYEQYF
TGCGCCAGCAGCCAAGTCCGGGGGTCCATGACCTACGAGCAGTACTTC
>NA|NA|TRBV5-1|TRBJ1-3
CASSPGGNGNTIYF
TGCGCCAGCAGCCCCGGGGGGAATGGAAACACCATATATTTT
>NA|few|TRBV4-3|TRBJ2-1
CASSQQGAGMGEQFF
TGCGCCAGCAGCCAGCAAGGGGCAGGAATGGGTGAGCAGTTCTTC
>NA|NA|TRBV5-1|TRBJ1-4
CASSLAAAAKNEKLFF
TGCGCCAGCAGCTTGGCCGCGGCAGCGAAAAATGAAAAACTGTTTTTT
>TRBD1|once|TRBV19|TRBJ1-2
CASRQPRTGANYGYTF
TGTGCCAGTAGACAACCTCGGACAGGGGCTAACTATGGCTACACCTTC
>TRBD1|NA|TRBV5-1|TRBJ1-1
CASSSGWTGQNTEAFF
TGCGCCAGCAGCTCGGGCTGGACAGGCCAGAACACTGAAGCTTTCTTT
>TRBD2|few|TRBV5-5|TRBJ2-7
CASSSTGTPGGEQYF
TGTGCCAGCAGCTCAACCGGGACTCCGGGGGGCGAGCAGTACTTC
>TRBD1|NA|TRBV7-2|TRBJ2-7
CASSPGTGMSEQYF
TGTGCCAGCAGCCCTGGGACAGGGATGAGCGAGCAGTACTTC
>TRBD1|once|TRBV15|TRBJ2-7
CATSAPGTGIDEQYF
TGTGCCACCAGCGCCCCCGGGACAGGGATAGACGAGCAGTACTTC
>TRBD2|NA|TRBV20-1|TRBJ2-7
CSAGTSDEQYF
TGCAGTGCCGGGACTAGCGACGAGCAGTACTTC
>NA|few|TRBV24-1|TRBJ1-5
CATGRNQPQHF
TGTGCCACCGGGCGCAATCAGCCCCAGCATTTT
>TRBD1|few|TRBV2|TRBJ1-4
CASRTPGTVNEKLFF
TGTGCCAGCAGAACTCCCGGGACAGTTAATGAAAAACTGTTTTTT
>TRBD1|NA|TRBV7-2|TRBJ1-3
CASSPWTGSGNTIYF
TGTGCCAGCAGCCCCTGGACAGGGAGTGGAAACACCATATATTTT
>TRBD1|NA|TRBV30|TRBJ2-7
CAWSEGQGTYEQYF
TGTGCCTGGAGTGAGGGACAGGGAACCTACGAGCAGTACTTC
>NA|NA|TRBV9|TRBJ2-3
CASSAGTSDTQYF
TGTGCCAGCAGCGCCGGGACTTCAGATACGCAGTATTTT
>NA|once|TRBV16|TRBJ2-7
CASSQDSPSSYEQYF
TGTGCCAGCAGCCAAGACAGCCCCAGCTCCTACGAGCAGTACTTC
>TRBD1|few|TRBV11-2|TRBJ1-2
CASSLDVLGGLRYTF
TGTGCCAGCAGCTTAGATGTGTTAGGGGGCTTGCGCTACACCTTC
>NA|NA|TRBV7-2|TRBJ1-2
CASSLGGGYGYTF
TGTGCCAGCAGCTTAGGTGGAGGGTATGGCTACACCTTC
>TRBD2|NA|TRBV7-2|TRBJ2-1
CASSLGLADYNEQFF
TGTGCCAGCAGCCTGGGACTAGCGGACTACAATGAGCAGTTCTTC
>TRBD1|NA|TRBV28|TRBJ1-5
CAGRQGDYGSNQPQHF
TGTGCCGGCAGACAGGGGGATTACGGTAGCAATCAGCCCCAGCATTTT
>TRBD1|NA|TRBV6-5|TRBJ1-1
CASSYDRGTGDEAFF
TGTGCCAGCAGTTACGATCGTGGGACAGGAGATGAAGCTTTCTTT
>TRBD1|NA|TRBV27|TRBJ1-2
CASRPNRGGYGYTF
TGTGCCAGCAGACCAAACAGGGGCGGATATGGCTACACCTTC
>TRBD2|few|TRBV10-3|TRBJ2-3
CAISEFSGGTTDTQYF
TGTGCCATCAGTGAGTTTAGCGGGGGGACCACAGATACGCAGTATTTT
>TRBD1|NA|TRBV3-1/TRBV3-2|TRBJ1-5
CASSQDLGGGSNQPQHF
TGTGCCAGCAGCCAAGACCTTGGAGGGGGCTCGAATCAGCCCCAGCATTTT
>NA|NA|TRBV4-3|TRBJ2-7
CASSRRRRMDEQYF
TGCGCCAGCAGCCGGCGACGGAGAATGGACGAGCAGTACTTC
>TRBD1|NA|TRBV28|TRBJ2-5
CAYGDSAQGTQYF
TGTGCCTATGGGGACAGTGCCCAGGGGACCCAGTACTTC
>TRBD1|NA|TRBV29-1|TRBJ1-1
CSVRDRENTEAFF
TGCAGCGTGCGGGACAGGGAGAACACTGAAGCTTTCTTT
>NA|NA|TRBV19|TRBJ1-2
CASSIAHRDGYTF
TGTGCCAGTAGTATAGCCCACAGGGATGGCTACACCTTC
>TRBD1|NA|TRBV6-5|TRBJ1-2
CASSYSRTGGYGYTF
TGTGCCAGCAGTTACTCTAGGACAGGGGGCTATGGCTACACCTTC
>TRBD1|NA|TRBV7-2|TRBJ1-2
CASSQGTANYGYTF
TGTGCCAGCAGCCAGGGGACAGCCAACTATGGCTACACCTTC